The T cell receptor (beta chain) under discussion was sequenced for a study of early T cells in non-severe SARS-CoV-2 infection. Unique molecular identifiers tagged individual cDNA molecules. TCRdb redid the calling of the 5' RACE reads with MiXCR, one entry per CDR3 protein. The sample shows about 64,000 distinct CDR3 sequences, approximately 12% of them seen only once. V was clipped by 3 bases and J by 4 bases, with 16 bases between them. The CDR3 runs to 15 residues. CDR1 SGHKS and CDR2 YYEKEE come from the germline V gene (reference sequence). This clonotype was obtained from an adult who was a healthcare worker with PCR-confirmed SARS-CoV-2 infection or an uninfected control (not recorded which). The V gene is TRBV5-5, the J gene TRBJ1-1; possible D gene TRBD1, 6 bases. The specimen comprised whole blood, sampled at baseline. CDR3 residues: CASSYYREGGTEAFF. DNA for the CDR3: TGTGCCAGCAGCTATTACAGGGAGGGTGGCACTGAAGCTTTCTTT.